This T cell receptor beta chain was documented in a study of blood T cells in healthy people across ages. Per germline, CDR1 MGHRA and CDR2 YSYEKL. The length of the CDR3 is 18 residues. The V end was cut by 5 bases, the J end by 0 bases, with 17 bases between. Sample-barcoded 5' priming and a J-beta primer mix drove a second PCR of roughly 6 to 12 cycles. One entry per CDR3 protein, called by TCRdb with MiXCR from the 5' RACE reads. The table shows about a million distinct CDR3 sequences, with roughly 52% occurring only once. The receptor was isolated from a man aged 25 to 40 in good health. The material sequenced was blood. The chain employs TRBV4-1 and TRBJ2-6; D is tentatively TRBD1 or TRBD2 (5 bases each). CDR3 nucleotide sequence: TGCGCCAGCAGCACCGCGGAGGACACGTACTCTGGGGCCAACGTCCTGACTTTC. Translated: CASSTAEDTYSGANVLTF.